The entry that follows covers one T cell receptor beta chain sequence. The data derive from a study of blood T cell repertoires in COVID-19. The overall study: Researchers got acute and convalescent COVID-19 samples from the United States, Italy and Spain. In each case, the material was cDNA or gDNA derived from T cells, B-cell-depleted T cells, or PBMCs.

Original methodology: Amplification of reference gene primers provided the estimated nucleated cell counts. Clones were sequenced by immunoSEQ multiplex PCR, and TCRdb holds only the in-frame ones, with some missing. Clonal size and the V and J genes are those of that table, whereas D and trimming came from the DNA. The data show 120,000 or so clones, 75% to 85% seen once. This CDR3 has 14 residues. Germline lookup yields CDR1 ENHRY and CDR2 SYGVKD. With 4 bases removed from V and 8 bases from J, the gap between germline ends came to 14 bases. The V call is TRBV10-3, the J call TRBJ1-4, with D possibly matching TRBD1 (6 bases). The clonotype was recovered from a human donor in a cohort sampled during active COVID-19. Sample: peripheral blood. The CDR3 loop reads CAISVTGQREKLFF. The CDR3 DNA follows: TGTGCCATCAGTGTGACAGGCCAAAGAGAAAAACTGTTTTTT.